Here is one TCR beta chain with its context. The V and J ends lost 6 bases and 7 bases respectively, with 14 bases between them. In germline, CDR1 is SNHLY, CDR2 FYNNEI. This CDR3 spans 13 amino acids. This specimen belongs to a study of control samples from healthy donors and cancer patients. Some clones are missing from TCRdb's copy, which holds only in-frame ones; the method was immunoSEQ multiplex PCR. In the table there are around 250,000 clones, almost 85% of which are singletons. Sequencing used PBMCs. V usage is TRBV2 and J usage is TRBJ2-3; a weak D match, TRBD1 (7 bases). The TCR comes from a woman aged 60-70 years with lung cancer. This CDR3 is CASSLGGQYTQYF. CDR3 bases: TGTGCCAGCAGCCTCGGGGGACAGTATACGCAGTATTTT.